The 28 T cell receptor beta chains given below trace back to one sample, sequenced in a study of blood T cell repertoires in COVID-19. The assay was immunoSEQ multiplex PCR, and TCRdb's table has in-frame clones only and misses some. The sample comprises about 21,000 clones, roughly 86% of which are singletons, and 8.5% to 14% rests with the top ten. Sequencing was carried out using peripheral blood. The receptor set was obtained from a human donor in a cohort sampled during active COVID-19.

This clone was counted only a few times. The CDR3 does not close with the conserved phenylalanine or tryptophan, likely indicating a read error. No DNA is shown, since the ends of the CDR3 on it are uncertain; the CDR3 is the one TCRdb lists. The CDR3 is CASSQVGFWSHL. The chain combines TRBV14 with TRBJ1-2. The CDR3 extends over 12 residues, inclusive of both ends. CDR1 and CDR2 (germline): SGHDN, FVKESK.

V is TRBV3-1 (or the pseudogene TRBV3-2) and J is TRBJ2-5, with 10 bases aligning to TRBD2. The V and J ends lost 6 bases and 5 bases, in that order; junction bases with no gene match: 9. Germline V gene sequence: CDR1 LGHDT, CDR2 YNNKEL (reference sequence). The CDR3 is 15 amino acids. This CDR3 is CASSSLAGGRETQYF. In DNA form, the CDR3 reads TGTGCCAGCAGTTCATTAGCGGGGGGCCGGGAGACCCAGTACTTC.

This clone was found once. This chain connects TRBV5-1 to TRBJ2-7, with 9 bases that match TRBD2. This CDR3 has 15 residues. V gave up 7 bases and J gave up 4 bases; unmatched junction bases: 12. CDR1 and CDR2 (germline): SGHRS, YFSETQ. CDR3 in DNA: TGCGCCAGCGGTGGCGGGGGGGCCCACGAGTACGAGCAGTACTTC. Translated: CASGGGGAHEYEQYF.

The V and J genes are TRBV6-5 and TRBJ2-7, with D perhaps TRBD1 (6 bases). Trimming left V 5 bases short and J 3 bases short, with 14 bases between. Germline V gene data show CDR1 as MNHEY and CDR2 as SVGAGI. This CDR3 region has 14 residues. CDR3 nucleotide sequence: TGTGCCAGCAGTCCCTCCGGGACAAACTACGAGCAGTACTTC. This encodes CASSPSGTNYEQYF.

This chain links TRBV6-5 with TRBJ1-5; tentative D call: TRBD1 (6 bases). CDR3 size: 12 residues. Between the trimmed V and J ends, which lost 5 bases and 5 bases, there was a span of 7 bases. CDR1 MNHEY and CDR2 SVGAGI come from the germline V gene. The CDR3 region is CASSNRDQPQHF. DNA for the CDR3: TGTGCCAGCAGTAACAGGGATCAGCCCCAGCATTTT.

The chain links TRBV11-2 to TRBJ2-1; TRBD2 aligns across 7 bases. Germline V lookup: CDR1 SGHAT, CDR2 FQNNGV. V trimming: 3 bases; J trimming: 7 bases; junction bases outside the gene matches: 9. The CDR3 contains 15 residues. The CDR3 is CASSLGGAGMNEQFF. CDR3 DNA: TGTGCCAGCAGCTTGGGAGGGGCAGGTATGAATGAGCAGTTCTTC.

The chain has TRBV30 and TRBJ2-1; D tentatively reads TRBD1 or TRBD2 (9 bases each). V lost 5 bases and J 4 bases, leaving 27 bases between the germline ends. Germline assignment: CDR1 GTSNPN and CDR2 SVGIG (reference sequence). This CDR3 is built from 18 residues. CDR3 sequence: CAWEPGTGRLAEYNEQFF. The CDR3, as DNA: TGTGCCTGGGAACCCGGGACAGGGAGACTAGCGGAGTACAATGAGCAGTTCTTC. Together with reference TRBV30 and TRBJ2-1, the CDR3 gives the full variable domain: SQTIHQWPATLVQPVGSPLSLECTVEGTSNPNLYWYRQAAGRGLQLLFYSVGIGQISSEVPQNLSASRPQDRQFILSSKKLLLSDSGFYLCAWEPGTGRLAEYNEQFFGPGTRLTVL.

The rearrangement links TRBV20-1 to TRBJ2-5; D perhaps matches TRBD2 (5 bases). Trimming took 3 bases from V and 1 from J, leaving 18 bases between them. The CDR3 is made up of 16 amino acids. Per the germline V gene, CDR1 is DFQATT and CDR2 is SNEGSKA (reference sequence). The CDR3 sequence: CSASPGRFEFQETQYF. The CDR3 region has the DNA TGCAGTGCTAGTCCGGGGAGATTTGAATTCCAAGAGACCCAGTACTTC.

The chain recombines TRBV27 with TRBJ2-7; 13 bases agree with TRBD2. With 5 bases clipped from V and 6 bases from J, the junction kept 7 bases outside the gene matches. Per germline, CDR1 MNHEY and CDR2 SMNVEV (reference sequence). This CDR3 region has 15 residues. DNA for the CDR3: TGTGCCAGCAGTGCTTCGACTAGCGGGGGGATCGAGCAGTACTTC. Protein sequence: CASSASTSGGIEQYF.

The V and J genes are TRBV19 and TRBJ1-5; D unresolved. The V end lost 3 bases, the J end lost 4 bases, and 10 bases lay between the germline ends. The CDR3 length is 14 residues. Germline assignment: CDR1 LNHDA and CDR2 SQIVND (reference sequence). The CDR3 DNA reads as TGTGCCAGTAGTATCGTGGCGGTAAATCAGCCCCAGCATTTT. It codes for CASSIVAVNQPQHF.

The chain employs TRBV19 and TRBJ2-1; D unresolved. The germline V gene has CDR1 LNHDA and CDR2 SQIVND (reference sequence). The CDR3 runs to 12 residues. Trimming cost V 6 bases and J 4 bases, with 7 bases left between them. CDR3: CASRRLYNEQFF. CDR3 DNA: TGTGCCAGTAGGCGACTGTACAATGAGCAGTTCTTC.

Here the CDR3 DNA reads TGCGCCAGCAGCGCAACAGGGAAGCCTGAAGCTTTCTTT. Translated, it gives CASSATGKPEAFF. The chain has TRBV5-1 and TRBJ1-1, with a possible D match to TRBD1 (6 bases). The CDR3 is 13 amino acids. From germline, CDR1 is SGHRS and CDR2 YFSETQ. V dropped 4 bases and J dropped 6 bases, with 13 bases sitting between them.

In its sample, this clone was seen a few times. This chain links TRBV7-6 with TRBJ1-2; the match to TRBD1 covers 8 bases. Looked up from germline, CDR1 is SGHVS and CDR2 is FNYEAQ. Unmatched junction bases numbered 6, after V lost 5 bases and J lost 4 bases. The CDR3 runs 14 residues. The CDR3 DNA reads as TGTGCCAGCAGCATCGACAGGGGACCCTATGGCTACACCTTC. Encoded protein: CASSIDRGPYGYTF. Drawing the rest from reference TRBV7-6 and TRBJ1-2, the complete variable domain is GAGVSQSPRYKVTKRGQDVALRCDPISGHVSLYWYRQALGQGPEFLTYFNYEAQQDKSGLPNDRFSAERPEGSISTLTIQRTEQRDSAMYRCASSIDRGPYGYTFGSGTRLTVV.

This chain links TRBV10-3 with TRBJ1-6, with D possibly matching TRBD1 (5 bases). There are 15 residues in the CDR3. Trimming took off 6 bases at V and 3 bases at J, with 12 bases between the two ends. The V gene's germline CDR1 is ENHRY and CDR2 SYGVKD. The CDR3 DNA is TGTGCCATCAGATCGACAGAATACTATAATTCACCCCTCCACTTT. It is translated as CAIRSTEYYNSPLHF.

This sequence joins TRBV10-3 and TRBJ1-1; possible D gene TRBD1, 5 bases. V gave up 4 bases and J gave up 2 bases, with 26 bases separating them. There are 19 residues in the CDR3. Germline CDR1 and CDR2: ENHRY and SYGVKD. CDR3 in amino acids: CAISAGLAGGPGFNTEAFF. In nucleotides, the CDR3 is TGTGCCATCAGTGCGGGATTGGCCGGAGGGCCAGGGTTTAACACTGAAGCTTTCTTT.

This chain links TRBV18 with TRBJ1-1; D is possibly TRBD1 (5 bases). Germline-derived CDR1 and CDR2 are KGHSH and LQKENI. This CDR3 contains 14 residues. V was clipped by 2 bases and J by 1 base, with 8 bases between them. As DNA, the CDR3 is TGTGCCAGCTCACCAGGGGCAAGGAACACTGAAGCTTTCTTT. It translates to CASSPGARNTEAFF. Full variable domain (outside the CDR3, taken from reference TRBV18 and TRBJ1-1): NAGVMQNPRHLVRRRGQEARLRCSPMKGHSHVYWYRQLPEEGLKFMVYLQKENIIDESGMPKERFSAEFPKEGPSILRIQQVVRGDSAAYFCASSPGARNTEAFFGQGTRLTVV.

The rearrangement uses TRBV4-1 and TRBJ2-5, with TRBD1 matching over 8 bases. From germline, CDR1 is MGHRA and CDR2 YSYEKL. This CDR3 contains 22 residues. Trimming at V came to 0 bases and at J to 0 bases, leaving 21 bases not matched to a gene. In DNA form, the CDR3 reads TGCGCCAGCAGCCAAGATAGAAAGTCGTGGACAGGGCCCCATGTGTACCAAGAGACCCAGTACTTC. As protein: CASSQDRKSWTGPHVYQETQYF.

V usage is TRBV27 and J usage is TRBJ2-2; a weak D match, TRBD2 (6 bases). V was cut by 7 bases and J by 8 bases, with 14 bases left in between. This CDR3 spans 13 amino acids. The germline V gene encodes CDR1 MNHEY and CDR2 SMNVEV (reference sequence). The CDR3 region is CASIPGLGGELFF. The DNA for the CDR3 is TGTGCCAGCATCCCGGGACTTGGAGGGGAGCTGTTTTTT.

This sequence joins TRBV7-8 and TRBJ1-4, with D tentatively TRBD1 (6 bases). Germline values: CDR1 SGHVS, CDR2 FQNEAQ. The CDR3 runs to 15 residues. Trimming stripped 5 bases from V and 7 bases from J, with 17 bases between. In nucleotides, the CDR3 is TGTGCCAGCAGCCCCGTGGGGGCCCTCGGTGAAAAACTGTTTTTT. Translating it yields CASSPVGALGEKLFF.

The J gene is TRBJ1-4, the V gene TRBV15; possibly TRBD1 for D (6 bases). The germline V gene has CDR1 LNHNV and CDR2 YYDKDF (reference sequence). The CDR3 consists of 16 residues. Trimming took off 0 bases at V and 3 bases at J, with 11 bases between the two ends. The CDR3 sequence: CATSRDPWTANEKLFF. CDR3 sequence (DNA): TGTGCCACCAGCAGAGATCCTTGGACAGCTAATGAAAAACTGTTTTTT. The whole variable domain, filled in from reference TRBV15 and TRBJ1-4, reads DAMVIQNPRYQVTQFGKPVTLSCSQTLNHNVMYWYQQKSSQAPKLLFHYYDKDFNNEADTPDNFQSRRPNTSFCFLDIRSPGLGDTAMYLCATSRDPWTANEKLFFGSGTQLSVL.

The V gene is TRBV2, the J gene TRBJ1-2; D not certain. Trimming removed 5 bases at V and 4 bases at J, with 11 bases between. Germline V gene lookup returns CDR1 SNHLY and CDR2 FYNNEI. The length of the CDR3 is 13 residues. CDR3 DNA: TGTGCCAGCAGTCCGAAACAGTCCTATGGCTACACCTTC. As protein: CASSPKQSYGYTF.

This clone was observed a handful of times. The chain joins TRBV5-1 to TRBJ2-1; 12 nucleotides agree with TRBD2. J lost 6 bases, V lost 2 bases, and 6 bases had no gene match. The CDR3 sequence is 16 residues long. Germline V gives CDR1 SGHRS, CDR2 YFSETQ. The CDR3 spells CASSFIPGLAGNEQFF. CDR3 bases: TGCGCCAGCAGCTTCATTCCGGGACTAGCGGGCAATGAGCAGTTCTTC. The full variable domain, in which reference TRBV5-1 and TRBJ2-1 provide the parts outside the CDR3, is KAGVTQTPRYLIKTRGQQVTLSCSPISGHRSVSWYQQTPGQGLQFLFEYFSETQRNKGNFPGRFSGRQFSNSRSEMNVSTLELGDSALYLCASSFIPGLAGNEQFFGPGTRLTVL.

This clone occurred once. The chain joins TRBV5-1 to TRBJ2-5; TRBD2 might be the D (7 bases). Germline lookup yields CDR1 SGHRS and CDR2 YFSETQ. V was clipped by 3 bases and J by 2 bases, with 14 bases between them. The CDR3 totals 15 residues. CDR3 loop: CASSWNGGPQETQYF. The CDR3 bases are TGCGCCAGCAGCTGGAACGGGGGGCCGCAAGAGACCCAGTACTTC.

This CDR3 is CAIGTSGDKGSYNEQFF. The CDR3 DNA reads TGTGCCATTGGGACTAGCGGGGACAAAGGCTCCTACAATGAGCAGTTCTTC. J is TRBJ2-1 and V is TRBV10-3; 13 bases are a match to TRBD2. The CDR3 has 17 residues. Germline V gene data show CDR1 as ENHRY and CDR2 as SYGVKD. V lost 9 bases to trimming and J lost 0 bases; unmatched junction nucleotides: 8.

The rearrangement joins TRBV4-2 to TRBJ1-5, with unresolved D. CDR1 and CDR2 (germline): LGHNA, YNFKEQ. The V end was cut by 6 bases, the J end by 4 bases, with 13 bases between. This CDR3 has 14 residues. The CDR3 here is CASRRSADNQPQHF. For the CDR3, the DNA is TGTGCCAGCAGAAGGTCGGCGGATAATCAGCCCCAGCATTTT.

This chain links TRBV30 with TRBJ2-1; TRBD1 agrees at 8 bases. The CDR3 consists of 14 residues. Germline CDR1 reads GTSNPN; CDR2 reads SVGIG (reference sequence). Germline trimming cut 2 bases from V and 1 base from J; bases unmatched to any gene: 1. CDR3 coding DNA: TGTGCCTGGAGTCGGGACAGGTCCTACAATGAGCAGTTCTTC. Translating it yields CAWSRDRSYNEQFF. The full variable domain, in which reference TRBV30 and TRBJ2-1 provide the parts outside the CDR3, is SQTIHQWPATLVQPVGSPLSLECTVEGTSNPNLYWYRQAAGRGLQLLFYSVGIGQISSEVPQNLSASRPQDRQFILSSKKLLLSDSGFYLCAWSRDRSYNEQFFGPGTRLTVL.

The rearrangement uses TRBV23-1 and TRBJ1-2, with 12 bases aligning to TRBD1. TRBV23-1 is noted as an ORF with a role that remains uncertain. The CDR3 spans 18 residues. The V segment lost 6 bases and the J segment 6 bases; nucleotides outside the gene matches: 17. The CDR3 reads CASSLVVDGTGGRHGYTF. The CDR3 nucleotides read TGCGCCAGCAGCCTTGTCGTAGACGGGACAGGGGGCAGACATGGCTACACCTTC.

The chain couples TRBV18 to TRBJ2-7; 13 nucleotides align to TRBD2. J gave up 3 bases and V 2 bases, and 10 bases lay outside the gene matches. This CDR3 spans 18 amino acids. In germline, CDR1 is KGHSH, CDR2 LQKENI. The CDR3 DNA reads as TGTGCCAGCTCACCATTTGGACTAGCGGGGGTGGATAACTACGAGCAGTACTTC. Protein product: CASSPFGLAGVDNYEQYF.